This T cell receptor beta chain was identified during a study of T cells in Graves' hyperthyroidism and ophthalmopathy. Study in general: Before treatment of any kind, peripheral blood was taken at initial diagnosis. Notes on the study in general: In the blood, most expanded thyroid clonotypes above 0.001 appeared as well.

The CDR3 is made up of 9 amino acids. This clonotype has just a few counts. Its antigen is as yet unknown. RNA transcripts served as the template for amplifying TCR beta CDR3 regions. Researchers ran a first-round RT-PCR on the TCR CDR3 using the HTBI primer set. Using its own MiXCR run on the multiplex PCR reads, TCRdb lists one record per CDR3 protein. The sample records approximately 520,000 distinct CDR3 sequences, about a fifth being singletons. Patients counted as stable if ophthalmopathy did not develop within 18 months. The authors obtained PBMCs from more than 8 ml of fresh peripheral blood. The receptor was derived from a man younger than 35 with Graves' hyperthyroidism. This chain links TRBV12-3 or TRBV12-4 with TRBJ2-7, with D unclear. The sequencing sample was made of blood. In DNA form, the CDR3 reads TGTGAGGGTCCCTACGAGCAGTACTTC. Amino acids: CEGPYEQYF.